What follows describes a single T cell receptor beta chain. Its target is not known. One junction end does not reproduce the germline sequence, and a read error may be involved. Before ophthalmopathy appeared, progressors gave blood at initial hyperthyroidism diagnosis. This sample is drawn from a study of T cells in Graves' hyperthyroidism and ophthalmopathy. Study results and limitations: Ophthalmopathy stood apart from stable hyperthyroidism in a 13 V-J model.

The germline gives CDR1 KGHSH, CDR2 LQKENI. The CDR3 spans 13 residues. Amplification yielded TCR beta CDR3 regions, with RNA transcripts as the source. The HTBI set primed first-round TCR CDR3 RT-PCR. TCRdb analysed the multiplex PCR reads with MiXCR anew, one entry per CDR3 protein. The sample has some 380,000 distinct CDR3 sequences; approximately 13% are singletons. The chain joins TRBV18 to TRBJ1-5; D unresolved. This clonotype originated in a man aged 30 to 45 with Graves' hyperthyroidism that later progressed to Graves' ophthalmopathy. The sample was blood. CDR3 sequence: CASPPEQDQPQHF. DNA for the CDR3: TGTGCCAGCCCACCTGAACAAGACCAGCCCCAGCATTTT.